This TCR beta chain emerged from a study of spatial heterogeneity in lung cancer. This clonotype was counted at least ten times. V lost 5 bases, J lost 1 base, and 14 bases lay in between. Germline V gives CDR1 LNHDA, CDR2 SQIVND (reference sequence). The CDR3 length is 15 residues. Regarding time point: sample taken at primary tumor resection. Sequencing of whole RNA from tumor, nontumor lung or frozen PBMC involved no sorting. Samples were obtained from about 72 donors, all untreated early-stage non-small cell lung cancer patients. TCRdb independently ran MiXCR on the 5' RACE reads; one entry per CDR3 protein. Of tens of thousands of distinct CDR3 sequences listed, under 7.5% were seen once; the top ten hold about 3.1%.

The rearrangement joins TRBV19 to TRBJ1-1, with D possibly being TRBD1 (5 bases). Sequencing used PBMCs, obtained at surgery. This TCR derives from a female donor with early-stage non-small cell lung cancer. The CDR3 region is CASSGRGRGNTEAFF. CDR3 nucleotides: TGTGCCAGTAGTGGAAGGGGACGGGGGAACACTGAAGCTTTCTTT.